This T cell receptor (beta chain) emerged from a study of regulatory T cells in long-lasting Graves disease (dated by TCRdb to about 2021). The study in broad terms: Newly diagnosed Graves' disease patients had taken antithyroid drugs for less than 3 months. The study took place in China and was registered as a clinical trial. Persistent Graves' disease patients were compared with newly diagnosed Graves' disease patients by peripheral blood TCR sequencing and RNA sequencing. TCR sequencing covered around 13 persistent and 20 newly diagnosed Graves' disease patients, around 33 samples in total. The paper as a whole reports these results and caveats: Patients with persistent disease shared more public clonotypes (around 2,700) than newly diagnosed patients did (around 930). Compared with newly diagnosed patients, persistent Graves' disease patients had lower TCR Shannon entropy and fewer highly expanded clones, which suggests clonal expansion. The authors acknowledged the small sample size as a limitation that may reduce accuracy. Persistent disease showed preferential use of TRBV28, TRBJ1-2 and TRBJ2-5, whereas newly diagnosed disease favored TRBV20-1 and TRBJ2-1. Because the primary lesion, thyroid tissue, could not be accessed, the study looked at peripheral blood alone. Sequencing and analysis were limited to the TCR beta chain.

The germline V gene gives CDR1 as MGHDK and CDR2 as SYGVNS. Measured from the cysteine to the phenylalanine, the CDR3 is 16 residues long. CDR3 DNA is the only sequence kept; it has 48 bases, read in frame from the first base. At the junction V is shortened by 3 bases and J by 6 bases, with 18 bases in between. The sample's time point, from its label and the paper: newly diagnosed GD, antithyroid drugs for less than 3 months. For both TCR sequencing and RNA sequencing, RNA was extracted from PBMCs using TRIzol. The diagnosis of Graves' disease was made according to American Thyroid Association guidelines. Patients were recruited from an endocrinology department in Xi'an, China. Each patient gave roughly 8.4 milliliters of peripheral blood, collected in an EDTA anticoagulant tube. PBMCs were isolated by Ficoll Paque Plus density gradient separation without further T cell sorting. An Agilent 2100 Bioanalyzer and agarose gel were used to check RNA quality, while a NanoDrop 2000 measured RNA concentration.

Libraries were made using multiplex PCR. Reads for this sample came from an Illumina HiSeq 4000. iRepertoire HTBI primers and Arm-PCR amplification of CDR3 regions were used to construct TCR beta libraries. Gel purification was performed on PCR products prior to sequencing. As for the authors' bioinformatics: Across samples, 60 to 80 TRBV and 13 to 15 TRBJ segments were identified and used for gene usage analysis of CDR3 amino acid clonotypes. Filtered high-quality paired reads were merged into contigs using COPE and FqMerger. BLAST was used to align contigs to IMGT TRBV, TRBD and TRBJ reference genes, with CDR3 defined following IMGT. Clonotypes above 0.1% frequency were classified as highly expanded clones. Repertoire diversity was measured by Shannon entropy, and V-J evenness by the Gini coefficient. A clonotype was considered public if more than one individual shared it. Using fastp trimming at Q25 and MiXCR clonotype assembly, TCRdb reanalyzed the public sequencing data and kept in-frame beta chains. Rows with a matching CDR3 protein are joined into one entry that keeps the most common DNA and genes. The authors' filters were not applied to this entry. The sample table holds hundreds of thousands of distinct CDR3 sequences, of which 15% to 20% were seen once. In total, the top ten clones hold around 36% of the sample.

Only a few counts were recorded for this clonotype. The target of this receptor is not known. No much larger clonotype is one base removed from it; base qualities were not supplied. Material: peripheral blood mononuclear cells (PBMCs), obtained at new diagnosis, from a patient treated with antithyroid drugs. The clonotype was recovered from a female donor with Graves disease. The V and J segments used are TRBV25-1 and TRBJ1-5; the D segment cannot be called with confidence. The CDR3 reads CASSEGDGPTGQPQHF. DNA sequence: TGTGCCAGCAGTGAGGGAGACGGCCCGACGGGTCAGCCCCAGCATTTT. When the CDR3 is completed using the reference TRBV25-1 and TRBJ1-5 genes on either side, the full variable domain is EADIYQTPRYLVIGTGKKITLECSQTMGHDKMYWYQQDPGMELHLIHYSYGVNSTEKGDLSSESTVSRIRTEHFPLTLESARPSHTSQYLCASSEGDGPTGQPQHFGDGTRLSIL.